This T cell receptor beta chain was sequenced in a study of T cells in Graves' hyperthyroidism and ophthalmopathy. CDR3 length: 11 residues. Between the trimmed V and J ends, which lost 8 bases and 5 bases, there was a span of 12 bases. CDR1 SQVTM and CDR2 ANQGSEA come from the germline V gene. Graves' hyperthyroidism without ophthalmopathy progression within 18 months was termed stable. Patients aged 18 to 65 had newly diagnosed hyperthyroidism that had lasted under 2 months. Diagnoses used clinical symptoms, serum thyroxine and TRAb, thyroid ultrasound and orbital computed tomography. Overall study results and limits: Appearing also in blood were most of the thyroid clonotypes expanded above 0.001.

Worth noting for this clonotype: Antigen unknown.

Authors of the study amplified TCR beta CDR3 regions from RNA transcripts. Primed by the HTBI set, a first-round RT-PCR was run on the TCR CDR3. From the multiplex PCR reads, TCRdb called clonotypes with MiXCR, one entry per CDR3 protein. The data contain about 840,000 distinct CDR3 sequences, around 39% of them singletons. The source of this sequence is a young man with Graves' hyperthyroidism. The sample consisted of blood. This chain connects TRBV29-1 to TRBJ2-5, with D hard to call. The CDR3 region has the DNA TGCAGCTTCGGGCGATGGGAGACCCAGTACTTC. Translating it yields CSFGRWETQYF.